This T cell receptor beta chain stems from a study of regulatory T cells in long-lasting Graves disease. Study-wide results and caveats: Among persistent patients, a larger number of public clonotypes were shared (around 2,700) than among newly diagnosed patients (about 1,000).

The authors built TCR beta libraries using iRepertoire HTBI primers and Arm-PCR of CDR3 regions. A single record per CDR3 protein comes from TCRdb applying MiXCR to the multiplex PCR reads. The table shows roughly 400,000 distinct CDR3 sequences, with roughly 20% occurring only once. Only one count was recorded for this clonotype. Its antigen is still unknown. CDR3 length equals 15 residues. V shed 4 bases, J shed 1 base, and the junction held 6 bases outside the gene matches. Per germline, CDR1 LGHNA and CDR2 YSLEER. Specified time point: persistent/refractory GD, antithyroid drugs over 5 years with positive TRAb. Construction of the TCR library relied on RNA isolated from PBMCs.

This sample comprised peripheral blood mononuclear cells (PBMCs), obtained when the disease was refractory, from a patient treated with antithyroid drugs. The receptor's source is a female donor with Graves disease. This sequence joins TRBV4-3 and TRBJ2-5; 7 bases agree with TRBD1. CDR3 in amino acids: CASSLSWTGQETQYF. DNA for the CDR3: TGCGCCAGCAGCCTAAGTTGGACAGGCCAAGAGACCCAGTACTTC.